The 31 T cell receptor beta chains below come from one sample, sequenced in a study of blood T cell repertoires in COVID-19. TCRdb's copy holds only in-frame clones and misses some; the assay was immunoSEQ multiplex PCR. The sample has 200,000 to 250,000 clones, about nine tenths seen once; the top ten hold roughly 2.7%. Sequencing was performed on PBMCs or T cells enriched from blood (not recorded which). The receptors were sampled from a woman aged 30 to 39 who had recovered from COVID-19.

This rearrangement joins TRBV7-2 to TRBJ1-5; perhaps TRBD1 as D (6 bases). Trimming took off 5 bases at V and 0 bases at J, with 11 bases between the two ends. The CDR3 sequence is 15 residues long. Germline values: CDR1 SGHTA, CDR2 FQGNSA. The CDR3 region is CASSIQQGSNQPQHF. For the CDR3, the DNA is TGTGCCAGCAGCATACAACAGGGTAGCAATCAGCCCCAGCATTTT.

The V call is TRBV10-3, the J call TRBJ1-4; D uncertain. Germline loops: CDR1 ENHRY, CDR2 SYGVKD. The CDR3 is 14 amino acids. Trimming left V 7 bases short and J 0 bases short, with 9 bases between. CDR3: CAINVTPTNEKLFF. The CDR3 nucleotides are TGTGCCATCAACGTGACACCAACTAATGAAAAACTGTTTTTT.

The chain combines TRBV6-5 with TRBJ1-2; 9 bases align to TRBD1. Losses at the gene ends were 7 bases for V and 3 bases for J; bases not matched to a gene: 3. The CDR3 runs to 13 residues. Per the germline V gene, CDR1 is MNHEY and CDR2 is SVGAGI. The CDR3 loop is CASTWTGDYGYTF. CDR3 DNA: TGTGCCAGCACTTGGACAGGGGACTATGGCTACACCTTC.

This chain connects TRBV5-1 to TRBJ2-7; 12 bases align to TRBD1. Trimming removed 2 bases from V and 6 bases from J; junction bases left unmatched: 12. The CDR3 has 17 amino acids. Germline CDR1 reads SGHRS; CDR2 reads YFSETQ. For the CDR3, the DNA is TGCGCCAGCAGCTTTGCCCCGGGACAGGGGGCGTTTGGCGAGCAGTACTTC. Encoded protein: CASSFAPGQGAFGEQYF.

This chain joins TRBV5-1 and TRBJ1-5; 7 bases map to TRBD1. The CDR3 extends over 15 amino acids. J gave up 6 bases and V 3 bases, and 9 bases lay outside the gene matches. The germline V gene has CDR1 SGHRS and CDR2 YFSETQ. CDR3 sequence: CASSSKGGDGQPQHF. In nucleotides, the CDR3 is TGCGCCAGCAGCTCGAAAGGGGGCGACGGTCAGCCCCAGCATTTT. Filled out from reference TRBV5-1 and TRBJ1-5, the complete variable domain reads KAGVTQTPRYLIKTRGQQVTLSCSPISGHRSVSWYQQTPGQGLQFLFEYFSETQRNKGNFPGRFSGRQFSNSRSEMNVSTLELGDSALYLCASSSKGGDGQPQHFGDGTRLSIL.

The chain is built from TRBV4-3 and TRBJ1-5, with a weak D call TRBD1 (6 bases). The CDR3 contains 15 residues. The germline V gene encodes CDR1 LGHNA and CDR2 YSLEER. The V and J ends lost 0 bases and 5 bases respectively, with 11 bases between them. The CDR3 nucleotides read TGCGCCAGCAGCCAAGATGGGGGGGCCGATCAGCCCCAGCATTTT. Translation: CASSQDGGADQPQHF.

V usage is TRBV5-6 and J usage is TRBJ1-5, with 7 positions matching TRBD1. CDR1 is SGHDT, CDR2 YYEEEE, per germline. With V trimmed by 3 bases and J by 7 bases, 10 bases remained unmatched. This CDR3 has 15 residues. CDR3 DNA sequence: TGTGCCAGCAGCTCCTGGACAGGAAGGTGGCAGCCCCAGCATTTT. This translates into CASSSWTGRWQPQHF. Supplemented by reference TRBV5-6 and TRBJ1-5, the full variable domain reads DAGVTQSPTHLIKTRGQQVTLRCSPKSGHDTVSWYQQALGQGPQFIFQYYEEEERQRGNFPDRFSGHQFPNYSSELNVNALLLGDSALYLCASSSWTGRWQPQHFGDGTRLSIL.

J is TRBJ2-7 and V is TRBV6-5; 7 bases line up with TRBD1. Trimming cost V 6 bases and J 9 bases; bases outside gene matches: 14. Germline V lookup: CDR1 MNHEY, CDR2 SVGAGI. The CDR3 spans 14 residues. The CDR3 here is CASRDRSRLIMQYF. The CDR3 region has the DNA TGTGCCAGCAGGGACAGGTCACGCCTTATAATGCAGTACTTC.

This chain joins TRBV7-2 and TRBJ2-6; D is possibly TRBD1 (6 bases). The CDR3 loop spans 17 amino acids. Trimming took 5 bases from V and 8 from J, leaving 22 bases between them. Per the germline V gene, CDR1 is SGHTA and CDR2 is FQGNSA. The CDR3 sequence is CASSLPIFDRRPNVLTF. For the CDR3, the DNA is TGTGCCAGCAGCCTCCCTATATTTGACAGGAGGCCCAACGTCCTGACTTTC.

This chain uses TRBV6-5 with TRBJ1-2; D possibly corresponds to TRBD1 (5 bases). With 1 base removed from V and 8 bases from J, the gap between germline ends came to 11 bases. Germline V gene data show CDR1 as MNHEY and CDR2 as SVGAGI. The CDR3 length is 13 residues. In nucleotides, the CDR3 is TGTGCCAGCAGTTACTTCAGGGTTGAAGGCTACACCTTC. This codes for CASSYFRVEGYTF.

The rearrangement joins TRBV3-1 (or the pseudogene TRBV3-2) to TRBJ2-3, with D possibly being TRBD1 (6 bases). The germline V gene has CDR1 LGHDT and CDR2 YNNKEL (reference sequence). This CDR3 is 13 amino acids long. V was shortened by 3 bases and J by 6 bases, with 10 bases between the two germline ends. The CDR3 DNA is TGTGCCAGCAGCCAGGGGGCCTCTGATACGCAGTATTTT. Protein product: CASSQGASDTQYF.

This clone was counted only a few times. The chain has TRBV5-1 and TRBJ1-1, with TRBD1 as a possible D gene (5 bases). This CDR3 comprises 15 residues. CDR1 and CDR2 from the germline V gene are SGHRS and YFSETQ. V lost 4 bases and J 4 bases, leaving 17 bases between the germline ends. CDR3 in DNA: TGCGCCAGCAGCCGGATGGGGACTTCCAGCACTGAAGCTTTCTTT. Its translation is CASSRMGTSSTEAFF.

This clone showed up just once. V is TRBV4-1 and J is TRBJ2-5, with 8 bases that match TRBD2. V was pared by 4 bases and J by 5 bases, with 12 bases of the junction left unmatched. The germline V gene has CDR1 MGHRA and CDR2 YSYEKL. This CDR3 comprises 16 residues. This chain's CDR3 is CASSPRGSGVGETQYF. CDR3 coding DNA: TGCGCCAGCAGCCCACGGGGTAGCGGGGTAGGGGAGACCCAGTACTTC.

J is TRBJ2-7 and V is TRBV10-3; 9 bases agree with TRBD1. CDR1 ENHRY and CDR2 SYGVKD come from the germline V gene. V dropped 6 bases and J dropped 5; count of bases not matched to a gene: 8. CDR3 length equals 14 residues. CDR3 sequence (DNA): TGTGCCATCAGCGACAGGGGGAAATCGGACGAGCAGTACTTC. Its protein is CAISDRGKSDEQYF.

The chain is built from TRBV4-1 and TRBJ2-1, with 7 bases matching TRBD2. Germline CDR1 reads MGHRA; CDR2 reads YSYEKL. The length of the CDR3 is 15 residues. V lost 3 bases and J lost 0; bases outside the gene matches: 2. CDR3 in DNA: TGCGCCAGCAGCCACGGGGGGAACTCCTACAATGAGCAGTTCTTC. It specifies CASSHGGNSYNEQFF.

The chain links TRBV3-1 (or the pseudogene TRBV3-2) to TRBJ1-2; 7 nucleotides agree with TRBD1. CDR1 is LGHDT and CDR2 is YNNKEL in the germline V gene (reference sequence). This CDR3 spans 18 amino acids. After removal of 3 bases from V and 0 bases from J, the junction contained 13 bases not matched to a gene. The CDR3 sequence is CASSHWAAGGIANYGYTF. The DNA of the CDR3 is TGTGCCAGCAGCCATTGGGCGGCAGGGGGGATAGCTAACTATGGCTACACCTTC.

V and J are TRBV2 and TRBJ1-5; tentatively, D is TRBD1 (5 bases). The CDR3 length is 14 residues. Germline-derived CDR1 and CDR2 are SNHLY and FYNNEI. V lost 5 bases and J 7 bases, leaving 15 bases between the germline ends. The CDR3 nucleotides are TGTGCCAGCAGTAACATAGCGGGGGGGCAGCCCCAGCATTTT. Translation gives CASSNIAGGQPQHF. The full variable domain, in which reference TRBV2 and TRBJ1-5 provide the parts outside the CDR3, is EPEVTQTPSHQVTQMGQEVILRCVPISNHLYFYWYRQILGQKVEFLVSFYNNEISEKSEIFDDQFSVERPDGSNFTLKIRSTKLEDSAMYFCASSNIAGGQPQHFGDGTRLSIL.

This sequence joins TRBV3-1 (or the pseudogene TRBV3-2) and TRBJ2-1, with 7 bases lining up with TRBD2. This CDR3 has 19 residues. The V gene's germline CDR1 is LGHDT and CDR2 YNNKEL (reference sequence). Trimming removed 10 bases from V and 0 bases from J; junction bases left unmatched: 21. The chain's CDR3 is CANPPLAPSTPSSYNEQFF. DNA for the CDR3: TGTGCCAACCCCCCACTAGCGCCCTCCACTCCTAGCTCCTACAATGAGCAGTTCTTC.

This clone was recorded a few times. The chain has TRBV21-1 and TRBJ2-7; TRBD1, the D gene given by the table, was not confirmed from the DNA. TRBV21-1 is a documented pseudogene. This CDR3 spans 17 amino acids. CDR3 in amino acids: CASSKSEGQGYSFEQYF. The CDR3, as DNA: TGTGCCAGCAGCAAATCTGAAGGACAGGGCTATTCCTTCGAGCAGTACTTC.

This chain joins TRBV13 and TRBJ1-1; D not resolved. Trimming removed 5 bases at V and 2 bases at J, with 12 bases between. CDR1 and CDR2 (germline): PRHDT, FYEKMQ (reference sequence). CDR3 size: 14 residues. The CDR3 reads CASSVAGFNTEAFF. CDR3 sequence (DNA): TGTGCCAGCAGCGTCGCGGGGTTCAACACTGAAGCTTTCTTT.

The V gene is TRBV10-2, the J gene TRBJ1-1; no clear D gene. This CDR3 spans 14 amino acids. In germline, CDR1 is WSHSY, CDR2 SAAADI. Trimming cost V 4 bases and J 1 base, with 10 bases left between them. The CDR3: CASSARTPNTEAFF. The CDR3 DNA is TGCGCCAGCAGTGCTCGAACACCGAACACTGAAGCTTTCTTT.

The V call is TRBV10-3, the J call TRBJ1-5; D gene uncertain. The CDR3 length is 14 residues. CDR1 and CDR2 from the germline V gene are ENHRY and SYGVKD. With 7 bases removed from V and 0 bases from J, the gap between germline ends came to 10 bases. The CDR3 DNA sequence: TGTGCCATCATGAGTCGATATAGCAATCAGCCCCAGCATTTT. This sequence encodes CAIMSRYSNQPQHF.

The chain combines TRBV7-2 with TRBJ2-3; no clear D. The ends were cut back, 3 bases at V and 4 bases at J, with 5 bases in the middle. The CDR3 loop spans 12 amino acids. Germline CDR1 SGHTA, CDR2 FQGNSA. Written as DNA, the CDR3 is TGTGCCAGCAGCTTTTGGCCAGATACGCAGTATTTT. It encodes CASSFWPDTQYF.

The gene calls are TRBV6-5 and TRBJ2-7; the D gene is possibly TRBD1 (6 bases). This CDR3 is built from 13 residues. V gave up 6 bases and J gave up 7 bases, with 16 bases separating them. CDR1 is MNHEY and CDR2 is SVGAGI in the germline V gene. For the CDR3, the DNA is TGTGCCAGCAGCGCCAAAAGGACAGAAGAGCAGTACTTC. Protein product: CASSAKRTEEQYF.

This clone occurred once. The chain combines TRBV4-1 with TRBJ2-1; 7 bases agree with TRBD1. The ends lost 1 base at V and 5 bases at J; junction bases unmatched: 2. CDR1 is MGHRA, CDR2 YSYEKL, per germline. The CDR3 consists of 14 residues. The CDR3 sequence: CASSQGQGDNEQFF. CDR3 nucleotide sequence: TGCGCCAGCAGCCAAGGACAGGGCGACAATGAGCAGTTCTTC.

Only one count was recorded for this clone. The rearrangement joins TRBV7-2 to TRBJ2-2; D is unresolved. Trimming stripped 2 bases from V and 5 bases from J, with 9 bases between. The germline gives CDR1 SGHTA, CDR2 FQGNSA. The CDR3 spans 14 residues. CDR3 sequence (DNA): TGTGCCAGCAGCTTAAACAGTTGGACCGGGGAGCTGTTTTTT. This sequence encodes CASSLNSWTGELFF.

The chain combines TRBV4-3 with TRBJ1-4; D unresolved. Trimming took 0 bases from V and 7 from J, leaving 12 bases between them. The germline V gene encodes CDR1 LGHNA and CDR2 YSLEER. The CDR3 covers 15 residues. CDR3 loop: CASSQDLAGGEKLFF. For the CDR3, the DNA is TGCGCCAGCAGCCAAGACCTGGCCGGAGGTGAAAAACTGTTTTTT.

CDR3 in DNA: TGTGCCAGTAGTACCGGGACAGCCTTCTACGAGCAGTACTTC. This encodes CASSTGTAFYEQYF. The chain couples TRBV19 to TRBJ2-7, with 7 bases matching TRBD1. V shed 4 bases and J 3 bases; nucleotides not matched to a gene: 6. This CDR3 has 14 amino acids. The germline V gene has CDR1 LNHDA and CDR2 SQIVND (reference sequence).

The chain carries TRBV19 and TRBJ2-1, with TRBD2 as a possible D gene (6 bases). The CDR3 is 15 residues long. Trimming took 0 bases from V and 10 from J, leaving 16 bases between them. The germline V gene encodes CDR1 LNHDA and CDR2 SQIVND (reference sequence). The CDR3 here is CASSIDVQEGREQFF. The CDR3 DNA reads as TGTGCCAGTAGTATAGATGTTCAGGAGGGAAGGGAGCAGTTCTTC.

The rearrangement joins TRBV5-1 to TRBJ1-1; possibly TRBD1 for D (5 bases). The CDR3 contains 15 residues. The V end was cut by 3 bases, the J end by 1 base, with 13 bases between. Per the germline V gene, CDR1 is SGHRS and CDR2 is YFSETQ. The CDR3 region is CASSSLRQGNTEAFF. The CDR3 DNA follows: TGCGCCAGCAGCTCGCTTAGGCAGGGGAACACTGAAGCTTTCTTT.

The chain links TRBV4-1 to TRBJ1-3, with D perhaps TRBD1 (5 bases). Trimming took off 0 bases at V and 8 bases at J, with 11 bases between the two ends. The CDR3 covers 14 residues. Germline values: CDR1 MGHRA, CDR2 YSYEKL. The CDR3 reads CASSQEGEVDTIYF. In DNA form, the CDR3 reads TGCGCCAGCAGCCAAGAAGGGGAGGTGGACACCATATATTTT.